The table lists the clone carrying this T cell receptor beta chain with a few counts. Its antigen is not identified. Preparation of the TCRbeta library involved a method that used unique molecular identifiers. One entry per CDR3 protein, called by TCRdb with MiXCR from the PCR reads. The sample lists 90,000 to 100,000 distinct CDR3 sequences; 23% were seen once. The CDR3 has 15 amino acids. Germline V lookup: CDR1 SGHVS, CDR2 FNYEAQ. With 1 base removed from V and 7 bases from J, the gap between germline ends came to 17 bases. The data were taken from a study of T-cell reconstitution after alpha-beta-depleted transplantation in children. Findings of the study overall: T-cell numbers and diversity, one year after transplant, stemmed largely from T cells that were newly produced.

The TCR sequence derives from a boy aged 2 to 10 with acute lymphoblastic leukemia, due to receive a stem cell transplant. The chain uses TRBV7-6 and TRBJ2-7, with TRBD1 as a possible D gene (5 bases). This material consisted of PBMCs, taken before TCRalphabeta/CD19-depleted stem cell transplant. CDR3 amino acids: CASSLEGTRAGEQYF. The CDR3 bases are TGTGCCAGCAGCTTAGAGGGCACCAGGGCTGGGGAGCAGTACTTC.